This passage covers 28 T cell receptor beta chains from one sample sequenced in a study of Tregs in tolerant kidney transplant recipients. Clones were read by immunoSEQ multiplex PCR, and TCRdb kept only the in-frame ones, dropping some. The profile covers 100,000 to 130,000 clones, with nearly 90% appearing a single time and 0.34% taken by the ten largest. The sequenced sample was CD4+ T cells from blood, obtained before the transplant. All receptors derive from a human donor who received a combined kidney and bone marrow transplant.

The rearrangement links TRBV5-6 to TRBJ1-2; no firm D call. CDR3 length equals 14 residues. Germline values: CDR1 SGHDT, CDR2 YYEEEE. The V gene lost 4 bases and the J gene lost 8 bases, with 18 bases spanning the gap. The CDR3 region has the DNA TGTGCCAGCAGCCCCGGAGGGATTTTTTGGGGCTACACCTTC. Translated: CASSPGGIFWGYTF.

This chain joins TRBV10-3 and TRBJ2-1; 11 bases align to TRBD1. This CDR3 has 19 amino acids. J gave up 0 bases and V 3 bases, and 10 bases lay outside the gene matches. The germline V gene encodes CDR1 ENHRY and CDR2 SYGVKD. The CDR3 DNA follows: TGTGCCATCAGTGAAAACCCGGGACAGGGGGGTAGCTCCTACAATGAGCAGTTCTTC. This encodes CAISENPGQGGSSYNEQFF.

The V and J genes are TRBV28 and TRBJ1-2; tentative D call: TRBD1 (6 bases). Trimming pared 2 bases from V and 5 bases from J, leaving 9 bases between. From germline, CDR1 is MDHEN and CDR2 SYDVKM. CDR3 length: 13 residues. CDR3 protein: CASSLRTAYGYTF. CDR3 coding DNA: TGTGCCAGCAGTTTACGGACAGCTTATGGCTACACCTTC.

This clone has a single count. The genes are TRBV28 and TRBJ1-4, with TRBD1 identical over 7 bases. Germline V lookup: CDR1 MDHEN, CDR2 SYDVKM. The CDR3 is 18 amino acids. The V gene end was trimmed by 3 bases and the J gene end by 0 bases; junction bases not matched to a gene: 10. CDR3 coding DNA: TGTGCCAGCAGTTTCATACCAACAGGGGTTGCAACTAATGAAAAACTGTTTTTT. Translated, it gives CASSFIPTGVATNEKLFF. Looking up the rest from reference TRBV28 and TRBJ1-4 gives the full variable domain: DVKVTQSSRYLVKRTGEKVFLECVQDMDHENMFWYRQDPGLGLRLIYFSYDVKMKEKGDIPEGYSVSREKKERFSLILESASTNQTSMYLCASSFIPTGVATNEKLFFGSGTQLSVL.

The table lists this clone with a count of one. This chain connects TRBV2 to TRBJ2-5; D might be TRBD2 (5 bases). Germline CDR1 reads SNHLY; CDR2 reads FYNNEI. V lost 4 bases and J 2 bases, leaving 17 bases between the germline ends. The CDR3 has 16 residues. The CDR3 spells CASSVSRRLYQETQYF. Written as DNA, the CDR3 is TGTGCCAGCAGTGTATCTAGGAGGCTATATCAAGAGACCCAGTACTTC.

The sample holds one count of this clone. The chain couples TRBV5-8 to TRBJ1-2, with 9 bases aligning to TRBD1. The CDR3 sequence is 14 residues long. Germline CDR1 reads SGHTS; CDR2 reads YDEGEE. With V trimmed by 6 bases and J by 7 bases, 10 bases remained unmatched. CDR3 coding DNA: TGTGCCAGCATCCTGGGGGGACAGGGATTTGGCTACACCTTC. It codes for CASILGGQGFGYTF.

This chain joins TRBV18 and TRBJ2-1; TRBD2 agrees at 9 bases. The germline CDR1 and CDR2 sequences are KGHSH and LQKENI. The CDR3 is made up of 12 amino acids. J lost 9 bases, V lost 6 bases, and 3 bases had no gene match. The CDR3 nucleotides are TGTGCCAGCTCGTCGACTAGCGGTGAGCAGTTCTTC. Translating it yields CASSSTSGEQFF.

This clone was detected a few times. CDR3 bases: TGTGCCACCAGCAGAGATTCTGCCGGGACAGACCGTTCACCCCTCCACTTT. Translation: CATSRDSAGTDRSPLHF. V gene TRBV15 combines with J gene TRBJ1-6; 7 bases are a match to TRBD1. This CDR3 spans 17 amino acids. J lost 9 bases, V lost 0 bases, and 11 bases had no gene match. CDR1 and CDR2 from the germline V gene are LNHNV and YYDKDF (reference sequence).

This clone was counted a few times. The CDR3 sequence is CASSAGRVNEQFF. DNA of the CDR3: TGTGCCAGTAGTGCCGGGAGAGTTAATGAGCAGTTCTTC. The chain combines TRBV19 with TRBJ2-1; D might be TRBD2 (6 bases). There are 13 residues in the CDR3. Trimming removed 5 bases from V and 7 bases from J, with 12 bases in between. CDR1 LNHDA and CDR2 SQIVND come from the germline V gene (reference sequence).

This clone was seen only once. This rearrangement joins TRBV30 to TRBJ1-2; tentatively, D is TRBD1 (5 bases). The CDR3 is 11 residues long. CDR1 is GTSNPN, CDR2 SVGIG, per germline (reference sequence). Trimming shortened V by 4 bases and J by 8 bases, and 11 bases separated the two germline ends. CDR3 sequence: CAWTDSLGYTF. CDR3 coding DNA: TGTGCCTGGACCGACAGCCTAGGCTACACCTTC.

The chain combines TRBV9 with TRBJ2-2; D not resolved. V dropped 4 bases and J dropped 5 bases, with 9 bases sitting between them. CDR3 length equals 13 residues. Germline values: CDR1 SGDLS, CDR2 YYNGEE. As DNA, the CDR3 is TGTGCCAGCAGCCCGCTAGAGACCGGGGAGCTGTTTTTT. It is translated as CASSPLETGELFF.

This clone was detected once. This chain joins TRBV6-5 and TRBJ2-3; D might be TRBD2 (5 bases). V lost 8 bases to trimming and J lost 0 bases, with 12 bases between them. CDR3 length equals 14 residues. Germline assignment: CDR1 MNHEY and CDR2 SVGAGI. CDR3 residues: CASWEQESTDTQYF. The CDR3 nucleotides read TGTGCCAGCTGGGAGCAGGAGAGCACAGATACGCAGTATTTT.

This sequence joins TRBV6-1 and TRBJ2-3; D remains unclear. V lost 6 bases, J lost 0 bases, and 13 bases lay in between. From germline, CDR1 is MNHNS and CDR2 SASEGT. This CDR3 has 15 residues. CDR3 bases: TGTGCCAGCAGCACGGTAACCTCTAGCACAGATACGCAGTATTTT. Translating gives CASSTVTSSTDTQYF.

This rearrangement joins TRBV6-6 to TRBJ1-2; possibly TRBD1 for D (5 bases). The CDR3 is 13 amino acids. Germline lookup yields CDR1 MNHNY and CDR2 SVGAGI (reference sequence). Trimming removed 7 bases at V and 8 bases at J, with 17 bases between. The DNA of the CDR3 is TGTGCCAGCACTCTAGACAGTAACCCGGGCTACACCTTC. As protein: CASTLDSNPGYTF.

The chain carries TRBV6-5 and TRBJ2-1; TRBD2 agrees at 12 bases. CDR3 length equals 15 residues. Germline lookup yields CDR1 MNHEY and CDR2 SVGAGI. V trimming: 4 bases; J trimming: 7 bases; junction bases outside the gene matches: 5. CDR3 sequence reads: CASSFLAGGLNEQFF. The DNA of the CDR3 is TGTGCCAGCAGTTTCCTAGCGGGGGGGCTTAATGAGCAGTTCTTC.

V is TRBV28 and J is TRBJ1-4; TRBD1 matches 8 bases. CDR3 size: 14 residues. Trimming at V came to 7 bases and at J to 5 bases, leaving 6 bases not matched to a gene. CDR1 is MDHEN and CDR2 is SYDVKM in the germline V gene. CDR3 sequence: CASTQQGGNEKLFF. In DNA, the CDR3 is TGTGCCAGCACCCAACAGGGGGGAAATGAAAAACTGTTTTTT.

CDR3 sequence (DNA): TGTGCCAGCAGCCCCCTATCCTTGTTTGGCACAGATACGCAGTATTTT. Translated, it gives CASSPLSLFGTDTQYF. The J gene is TRBJ2-3, the V gene TRBV5-6; D is undetermined. This CDR3 spans 16 amino acids. The ends were cut back, 4 bases at V and 1 base at J, with 16 bases in the middle. Germline CDR1 SGHDT, CDR2 YYEEEE.

The rearrangement links TRBV28 to TRBJ1-4; 9 nucleotides line up with TRBD1. Germline lookup yields CDR1 MDHEN and CDR2 SYDVKM. Trimming at V came to 4 bases and at J to 7 bases, leaving 7 bases not matched to a gene. The CDR3 is 15 amino acids. As DNA, the CDR3 is TGTGCCAGCAGTTCCGGGACAGGGAGAACTGAAAAACTGTTTTTT. Its translation is CASSSGTGRTEKLFF.

This chain links TRBV29-1 with TRBJ2-7; 10 bases are a match to TRBD1. Germline V gene lookup returns CDR1 SQVTM and CDR2 ANQGSEA. The CDR3 runs 15 residues. V dropped 7 bases and J dropped 7; count of bases not matched to a gene: 16. CDR3 bases: TGCAGCGCCCAGCTGGGGACAGGGGTTCGTGGTGAGCAGTACTTC. Translated: CSAQLGTGVRGEQYF.

This chain links TRBV7-9 with TRBJ1-1, with TRBD1 as a possible D gene (6 bases). Germline values: CDR1 SEHNR, CDR2 FQNEAQ (reference sequence). The CDR3 sequence is 14 residues long. Trimming cost V 3 bases and J 1 base, with 9 bases left between them. The CDR3 DNA is TGTGCCAGCAGCTTCGGACAGCCGAACACTGAAGCTTTCTTT. The encoded protein is CASSFGQPNTEAFF.

This rearrangement joins TRBV6-6 to TRBJ2-7, with D hard to call. Trimming cost V 4 bases and J 5 bases, with 9 bases left between them. CDR3 length equals 12 residues. Germline CDR1 reads MNHNY; CDR2 reads SVGAGI (reference sequence). The CDR3 protein is CASSFSWNEQYF. In DNA, the CDR3 is TGTGCCAGCAGTTTTAGCTGGAACGAGCAGTACTTC.

This chain uses TRBV28 with TRBJ1-1; D is unclear. Germline lookup yields CDR1 MDHEN and CDR2 SYDVKM. Trimming left V 8 bases short and J 4 bases short, with 17 bases between. The CDR3 is made up of 14 amino acids. Here the CDR3 reads CASFSSSLSTEAFF. CDR3 nucleotide sequence: TGTGCCAGCTTTTCGTCGTCCCTGAGCACTGAAGCTTTCTTT.

This sequence joins TRBV7-2 and TRBJ2-7, with D maybe TRBD2 (6 bases). Germline V gives CDR1 SGHTA, CDR2 FQGNSA. The CDR3 is 15 amino acids. V lost 4 bases, J lost 1 base, and 14 bases lay in between. In DNA, the CDR3 is TGTGCCAGCAGCTCCAATCCGGGAGCATCCTACGAGCAGTACTTC. Its translation is CASSSNPGASYEQYF.

The chain combines TRBV5-1 with TRBJ1-4, with unresolved D. The length of the CDR3 is 16 residues. Per germline, CDR1 SGHRS and CDR2 YFSETQ. Deletions cut 7 bases from V and 0 bases from J, with 16 bases between. The CDR3 here is CASCPTYIATNEKLFF. The CDR3 DNA reads TGCGCCAGCTGCCCGACATATATCGCAACTAATGAAAAACTGTTTTTT. The variable domain in full, with the rest retrieved from reference TRBV5-1 and TRBJ1-4, is KAGVTQTPRYLIKTRGQQVTLSCSPISGHRSVSWYQQTPGQGLQFLFEYFSETQRNKGNFPGRFSGRQFSNSRSEMNVSTLELGDSALYLCASCPTYIATNEKLFFGSGTQLSVL.

V and J are TRBV9 and TRBJ2-7; TRBD2 agrees at 7 bases. Unmatched junction bases numbered 4, after V lost 0 bases and J lost 7 bases. Germline CDR1 SGDLS, CDR2 YYNGEE. CDR3 length: 13 residues. The DNA of the CDR3 is TGTGCCAGCAGCGTAGGGGTAGCGGGTGAGCAGTACTTC. Amino acid sequence: CASSVGVAGEQYF. Based on the CDR3 plus reference TRBV9 and TRBJ2-7, the full variable domain is DSGVTQTPKHLITATGQRVTLRCSPRSGDLSVYWYQQSLDQGLQFLIQYYNGEERAKGNILERFSAQQFPDLHSELNLSSLELGDSALYFCASSVGVAGEQYFGPGTRLTVT.

The chain employs TRBV5-1 and TRBJ1-4; D is ambiguous. V shed 4 bases and J shed 0 bases, with 13 bases lying between them. Germline V gives CDR1 SGHRS, CDR2 YFSETQ. The CDR3 sequence is 16 residues long. CDR3 protein: CASSRLFGATNEKLFF. As DNA, the CDR3 is TGCGCCAGCAGCAGACTTTTCGGGGCAACTAATGAAAAACTGTTTTTT.

The CDR3 DNA is TGTGCCATAGGCGGAGGGAACACCGGGGAGCTGTTTTTT. Translating it yields CAIGGGNTGELFF. The chain carries TRBV19 and TRBJ2-2, with D possibly matching TRBD2 (5 bases). The CDR3 totals 13 residues. The germline gives CDR1 LNHDA, CDR2 SQIVND (reference sequence). The ends were cut back, 10 bases at V and 1 base at J, with 10 bases in the middle. The full variable domain, rest sourced from reference TRBV19 and TRBJ2-2, is DGGITQSPKYLFRKEGQNVTLSCEQNLNHDAMYWYRQDPGQGLRLIYYSQIVNDFQKGDIAEGYSVSREKKESFPLTVTSAQKNPTAFYLCAIGGGNTGELFFGEGSRLTVL.

The J gene is TRBJ1-5, the V gene TRBV6-6, with D possibly matching TRBD1 (5 bases). The CDR3 contains 13 residues. Looked up from germline, CDR1 is MNHNY and CDR2 is SVGAGI (reference sequence). Trimming shortened V by 6 bases and J by 2 bases, and 8 bases separated the two germline ends. CDR3 DNA: TGTGCCAGCAGCCCGGGGGGCAATCAGCCCCAGCATTTT. Translating gives CASSPGGNQPQHF.